This TCR beta chain stems from a study of T cell responses to AZD1222 COVID-19 vaccine. The length of the CDR3 is 15 residues. Looked up from germline, CDR1 is SSHAT and CDR2 is FNYEAQ (reference sequence). V was pared by 4 bases and J by 3 bases, with 4 bases of the junction left unmatched. TCRdb's table, derived via immunoSEQ multiplex PCR, lists solely in-frame clones and lacks some. The data hold about 35,000 clones, with about nine tenths observed a single time. The sequence derives from an adult who received the AZD1222 COVID-19 vaccine. The chain has TRBV7-7 and TRBJ2-1; 9 bases map to TRBD2. The sample consisted of peripheral blood, taken 28 days after the second AZD1222 dose. The CDR3 nucleotides are TGTGCCAGCAGCTCGGGACTAGCAGACTACAATGAGCAGTTCTTC. This codes for CASSSGLADYNEQFF.